This is a list of T cell receptor beta chains from one sample in a study of human thymus T cells. Assay used: immunoSEQ multiplex PCR; TCRdb lists only in-frame clones, some missing. The table lists around 120,000 clones, over 85% of them singletons. Material: thymus tissue. The receptor set was obtained from a boy in the first two years of life with a congenital heart defect but otherwise immunologically healthy. Each CDR3 is given with its conserved first and last residue. Not every row has a clone size; where given, it reads once, few, many or a size class.

j_gene	v_gene	abundance	CDR3aa
TRBJ2-5	TRBV2	.	CASILAVGRDAEGETQYF
TRBJ2-6	TRBV12-1	.	CASSSTRDRGHSGANVLTF
TRBJ2-3	TRBV4-3	few	CASSRTLGRGRTDTQYF
TRBJ1-2	TRBV5-4	.	CASSFLGIWGYTF
TRBJ2-1	TRBV7-2	.	CASSLAGGPVYNEQFF
TRBJ1-4	TRBV5-8	.	CASSLRTGDEKLFF
TRBJ2-5	TRBV4-3	once	CASSQEKVLWRGPQETQYF
TRBJ2-5	TRBV15	.	CATSFLAGGGGETQYF
TRBJ2-5	TRBV2	.	CASSEAVGQGQTQYF
TRBJ2-4	TRBV4-1	.	CASSPQPLAKNIQYF
TRBJ1-1	TRBV6-4	.	CASRVQGNSTEAFF
TRBJ1-2	TRBV18	.	CASSPLDRANYGYTF
TRBJ1-2	TRBV2	.	CASSGQGHGYTF
TRBJ2-3	TRBV20-1	.	CSARDTDTQYF
TRBJ2-7	TRBV11-2	.	CASSLVADSVYEQYF
TRBJ1-4	TRBV9	.	CASSPGNLREPHFEKLFF
TRBJ2-2	TRBV15	.	CATSRGQGYTGELFF
TRBJ2-1	TRBV30	.	CAWSSGGSYNEQFF
TRBJ1-6	TRBV27	.	CASSREGRSPLHF
TRBJ1-1	TRBV7-9	.	CASSPGQASNTEAFF
TRBJ2-7	TRBV11-2	.	CASGGRRVRSYEQYF
TRBJ2-3	TRBV30	.	CAWSDLREPDTQYF
TRBJ2-7	TRBV7-9	.	CASSEPGTGGYEQYF
TRBJ1-4	TRBV12-5	.	CASGFWPDATNEKLFF
TRBJ1-6	TRBV28	.	CASSPQGKSPLHF
TRBJ1-5	TRBV5-4	.	CASSFGGNQPQHF
TRBJ2-1	TRBV6-5	.	CASSPGLAIWNEQFF
TRBJ2-7	TRBV28	.	CASRPNSVNYEQYF
TRBJ2-7	TRBV7-2	.	CASSPGQGGTGEQYF
TRBJ1-1	TRBV7-2	.	CASSFPGIAEAFF
TRBJ1-6	TRBV27	few	CASSLDILRSPLHF
TRBJ2-1	TRBV14	.	CASSQDPPGPYNEQFF
TRBJ1-2	TRBV15	.	CATSRATAARLGYGYTF
TRBJ1-1	TRBV7-6	.	CASSLATAGNTEAFF
TRBJ2-7	TRBV15	.	CATSSGGHHEQYF
TRBJ2-7	TRBV6-1	.	CASIKWGPDYEQYF
TRBJ2-3	TRBV4-3	.	CASSRQGQESTDTQYF
TRBJ2-2	TRBV7-9	.	CASSSGSNTGELFF